The rows below give T cell receptor beta chains drawn from one sample of a study of OX40 agonist ivuxolimab in advanced cancers. Generated by immunoSEQ multiplex PCR, the TCRdb table keeps only in-frame clones and is missing some. The profile shows 55,000 to 90,000 clones, 75% to 90% of them singletons. The material was CD4+ or CD8+ T cells sorted from blood, obtained in a trial of the OX40 agonist ivuxolimab. The receptors stem from an adult with an advanced solid tumor such as melanoma, head and neck, liver or kidney cancer. Each CDR3 is given with its conserved first and last residue. Fields, in order: V gene, clone size, J gene, D gene, CDR3 protein, CDR3 DNA. The D gene is left open where the match is weak. Some rows have no size entry. The others give once, few or many, or a class for an expanded clone.

V: TRBV7-3
size: .
J: TRBJ2-1
D: TRBD2
CDR3: CASSPTSGLQFF
DNA: TGTGCCAGCAGCCCTACTAGCGGACTACAGTTCTTC

V: TRBV19
size: .
J: TRBJ1-2
D: TRBD1
CDR3: CASSMGDRGRGYTF
DNA: TGTGCCAGTAGTATGGGTGACAGGGGTCGTGGCTACACCTTC

V: TRBV7-3
size: .
J: TRBJ2-1
D: TRBD2
CDR3: CASSLDGRATNEQFF
DNA: TGTGCCAGCAGCTTAGACGGGAGGGCGACCAATGAGCAGTTCTTC

V: TRBV6-5
size: .
J: TRBJ2-5
D: TRBD2
CDR3: CASRATSGQETQYF
DNA: TGTGCCAGCAGAGCGACTAGCGGGCAAGAGACCCAGTACTTC

V: TRBV12-5
size: few
J: TRBJ1-5
D: TRBD1
CDR3: CASGLVTFRQGGLGNQPQHF
DNA: TGTGCTAGTGGTTTGGTCACCTTTCGACAGGGAGGCTTGGGCAATCAGCCCCAGCATTTT

V: TRBV29-1
size: .
J: TRBJ2-3
D: .
CDR3: CSVQDRKSTDTQYF
DNA: TGCAGCGTTCAAGACAGGAAGAGCACAGATACGCAGTATTTT

V: TRBV7-7
size: .
J: TRBJ2-7
D: .
CDR3: CASSFYGVATYEQYF
DNA: TGTGCCAGCAGCTTCTACGGGGTAGCTACCTACGAGCAGTACTTC

V: TRBV5-1
size: .
J: TRBJ2-1
D: .
CDR3: CASSLASRNEQFF
DNA: TGCGCCAGCAGCTTGGCTAGCCGGAATGAGCAGTTCTTC

V: TRBV7-2
size: .
J: TRBJ2-7
D: .
CDR3: CASSPPGARTYEQYF
DNA: TGTGCCAGCAGCCCCCCCGGGGCTAGGACCTACGAGCAGTACTTC

V: TRBV7-9
size: .
J: TRBJ2-1
D: TRBD2
CDR3: CASSPRTSGSAGSYNEQFF
DNA: TGTGCCAGCAGCCCGAGGACTAGCGGGAGTGCGGGCTCCTACAATGAGCAGTTCTTC

V: TRBV28
size: few
J: TRBJ1-5
D: .
CDR3: CASSLSGVVQPQHF
DNA: TGTGCCAGCAGTTTATCAGGGGTGGTACAGCCCCAGCATTTT

V: TRBV2
size: .
J: TRBJ2-7
D: .
CDR3: CASTRGYEQYF
DNA: TGTGCCAGCACGAGAGGGTACGAGCAGTACTTC

V: TRBV7-2
size: .
J: TRBJ2-1
D: .
CDR3: CASSLMSGTRQFF
DNA: TGTGCCAGCAGCTTAATGTCTGGGACCCGACAGTTCTTC

V: TRBV6-6
size: .
J: TRBJ2-5
D: .
CDR3: CASSYGLIRSQETQYF
DNA: TGTGCCAGCAGTTACGGACTGATAAGGTCCCAAGAGACCCAGTACTTC

V: TRBV5-1
size: .
J: TRBJ2-7
D: TRBD2
CDR3: CASSYLAGEAGEQYF
DNA: TGCGCCAGCAGCTATTTAGCGGGAGAGGCCGGCGAGCAGTACTTC

V: TRBV20-1
size: .
J: TRBJ1-2
D: .
CDR3: CSATNDYGYTF
DNA: TGCAGTGCGACGAACGACTATGGCTACACCTTC

V: TRBV15
size: .
J: TRBJ2-7
D: .
CDR3: CATSRGKRGNYEQYF
DNA: TGTGCCACCAGCAGAGGAAAAAGAGGGAACTACGAGCAGTACTTC

V: TRBV11-3
size: .
J: TRBJ2-1
D: .
CDR3: CASSSSTVNEQFF
DNA: TGTGCCAGCAGCTCCTCGACAGTCAATGAGCAGTTCTTC

V: TRBV2
size: .
J: TRBJ2-3
D: TRBD2
CDR3: CASSLLQLAGVPDTQYF
DNA: TGTGCCAGCAGCCTCTTGCAACTAGCGGGGGTACCAGATACGCAGTATTTT

V: TRBV6-1
size: .
J: TRBJ1-1
D: TRBD1
CDR3: CASSVFGTGGRNTEAFF
DNA: TGTGCCAGCAGTGTTTTTGGGACAGGGGGCAGGAACACTGAAGCTTTCTTT

V: TRBV29-1
size: .
J: TRBJ2-7
D: TRBD1
CDR3: CSVARQGTIYEQYF
DNA: TGCAGCGTGGCCAGACAGGGTACGATCTACGAGCAGTACTTC

V: TRBV7-6
size: .
J: TRBJ2-2
D: .
CDR3: CASSLQALKSGELFF
DNA: TGTGCCAGCAGCTTACAGGCGCTTAAATCCGGGGAGCTGTTTTTT

V: TRBV5-4
size: .
J: TRBJ2-1
D: TRBD1
CDR3: CASSFWDRVDYNEQFF
DNA: TGTGCCAGCAGCTTTTGGGACAGGGTGGACTACAATGAGCAGTTCTTC

V: TRBV19
size: .
J: TRBJ2-7
D: TRBD2
CDR3: CASSLTSGRQEQYF
DNA: TGTGCCAGTAGTCTTACTAGCGGGAGGCAAGAGCAGTACTTC

V: TRBV28
size: .
J: TRBJ2-4
D: .
CDR3: CASSPRASPYF
DNA: TGTGCCAGCAGCCCTAGAGCCAGCCCCTACTTC

V: TRBV7-2
size: .
J: TRBJ2-4
D: .
CDR3: CASSRESGLAKNIQYF
DNA: TGTGCCAGCAGCCGAGAATCAGGCCTAGCCAAAAACATTCAGTACTTC

V: TRBV28
size: .
J: TRBJ1-1
D: .
CDR3: CASSLYENTEAFF
DNA: TGTGCCAGCAGTTTATACGAAAACACTGAAGCTTTCTTT

V: TRBV19
size: .
J: TRBJ2-4
D: .
CDR3: CASSIRGYKNIQYF
DNA: TGTGCCAGTAGTATACGGGGTTACAAAAACATTCAGTACTTC

V: TRBV7-8
size: .
J: TRBJ1-3
D: .
CDR3: CASSPYSGTPSDF
DNA: TGTGCCAGCAGCCCCTACTCCGGGACCCCTTCGGATTTT

V: TRBV7-2
size: .
J: TRBJ1-1
D: .
CDR3: CASSFHRTVEAFF
DNA: TGTGCCAGCAGCTTTCATAGGACAGTTGAAGCTTTCTTT

V: TRBV30
size: few
J: TRBJ2-1
D: TRBD2
CDR3: CAWGGTSGRIYNEQFF
DNA: TGTGCCTGGGGGGGGACTAGCGGGAGGATCTACAATGAGCAGTTCTTC

V: TRBV6-5
size: .
J: TRBJ2-1
D: .
CDR3: CASSRREPAYNEQFF
DNA: TGTGCCAGCAGTCGTCGGGAGCCGGCCTACAATGAGCAGTTCTTC

V: TRBV6-4
size: .
J: TRBJ1-5
D: .
CDR3: CASTTRQRGNQPQHF
DNA: TGTGCCAGCACTACCCGGCAGCGAGGCAATCAGCCCCAGCATTTT

V: TRBV6-1
size: .
J: TRBJ2-5
D: TRBD2
CDR3: CASSGGAAGGQETQYF
DNA: TGTGCCAGCAGTGGAGGTGCAGCGGGGGGGCAAGAGACCCAGTACTTC

V: TRBV6-5
size: .
J: TRBJ1-1
D: .
CDR3: CASSYRGRGFTEAFF
DNA: TGTGCCAGCAGTTACCGCGGTAGGGGTTTCACTGAAGCTTTCTTT

V: TRBV28
size: .
J: TRBJ1-3
D: .
CDR3: CTSSSRTSGNTIYF
DNA: TGTACCAGCAGCTCTAGGACCTCTGGAAACACCATATATTTT